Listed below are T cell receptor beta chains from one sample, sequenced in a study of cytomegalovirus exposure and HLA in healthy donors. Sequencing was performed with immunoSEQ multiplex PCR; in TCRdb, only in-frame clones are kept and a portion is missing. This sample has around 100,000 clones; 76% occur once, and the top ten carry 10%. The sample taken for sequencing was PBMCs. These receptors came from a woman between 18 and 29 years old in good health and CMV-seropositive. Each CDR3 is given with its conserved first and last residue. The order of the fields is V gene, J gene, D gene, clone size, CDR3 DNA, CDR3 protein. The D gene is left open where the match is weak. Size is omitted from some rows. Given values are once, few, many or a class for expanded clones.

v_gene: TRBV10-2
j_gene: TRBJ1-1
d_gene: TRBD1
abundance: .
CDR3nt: TGCGCCAGCAGTGTGACAGGGTTTAACACTGAAGCTTTCTTT
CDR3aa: CASSVTGFNTEAFF

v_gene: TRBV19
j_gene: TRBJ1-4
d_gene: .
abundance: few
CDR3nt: TGTGCCAGTAGTGAACGGGGGACTAATGAAAAACTGTTTTTT
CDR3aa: CASSERGTNEKLFF

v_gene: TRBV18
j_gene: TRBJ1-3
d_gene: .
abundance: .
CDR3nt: TGTGCCAGCTCACCATCAACTGGAAACACCATATATTTT
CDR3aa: CASSPSTGNTIYF

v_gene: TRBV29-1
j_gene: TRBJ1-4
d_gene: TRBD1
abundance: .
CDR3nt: TGCAGCGTCCGGACAGGGGTTAATGAAAAACTGTTTTTT
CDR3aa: CSVRTGVNEKLFF

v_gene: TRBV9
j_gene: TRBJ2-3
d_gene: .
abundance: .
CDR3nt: TGTGCCAGCAGCTACTCTCCCACAGATACGCAGTATTTT
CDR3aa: CASSYSPTDTQYF

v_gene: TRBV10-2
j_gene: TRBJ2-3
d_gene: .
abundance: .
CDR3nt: TGCGCCAGTACGTGGGGGCTCGGCACAGATACGCAGTATTTT
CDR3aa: CASTWGLGTDTQYF

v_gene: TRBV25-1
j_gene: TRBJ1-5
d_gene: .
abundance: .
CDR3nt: TGTGCCAGCAGTGATAGGGACAAATACAATCAGCCCCAGCATTTT
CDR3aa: CASSDRDKYNQPQHF

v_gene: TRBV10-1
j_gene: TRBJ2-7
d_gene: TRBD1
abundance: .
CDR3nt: TGCGCCAGCAGTGAGGGACAGGGGCTGCCCTACGAGCAGTACTTC
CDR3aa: CASSEGQGLPYEQYF

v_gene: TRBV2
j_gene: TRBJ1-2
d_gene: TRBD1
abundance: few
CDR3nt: TGTGCCAGCAGTGGCGGACAGGGAGGAGACTATGGCTACACCTTC
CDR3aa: CASSGGQGGDYGYTF

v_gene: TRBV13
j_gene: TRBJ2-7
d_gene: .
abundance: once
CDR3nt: TGTGCCAGCAGCAGGGGACTTCTGGGCTCCTACGAGCAGTACTTC
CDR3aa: CASSRGLLGSYEQYF

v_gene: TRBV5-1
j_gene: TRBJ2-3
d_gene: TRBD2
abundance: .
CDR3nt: TGCGCCAGCAGCTTGGGAGGCGGACTAGCGGGAAATACGCAGTATTTT
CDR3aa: CASSLGGGLAGNTQYF

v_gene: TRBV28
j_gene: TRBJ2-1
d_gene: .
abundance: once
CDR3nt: TGTGCCAGCAGTTTCACCCCCGCAACTTACAATGAGCAGTTCTTC
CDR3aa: CASSFTPATYNEQFF

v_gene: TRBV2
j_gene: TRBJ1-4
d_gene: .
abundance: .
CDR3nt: TGTGCCAGCAGCCTAGGGGGACTGTTTTTT
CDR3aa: CASSLGGLFF

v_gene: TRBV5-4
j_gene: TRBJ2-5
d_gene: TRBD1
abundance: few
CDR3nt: TGTGCCAGCAGCTTGAGGGGACAGGGGGCTTGGGAGCAGTACTTC
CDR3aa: CASSLRGQGAWEQYF

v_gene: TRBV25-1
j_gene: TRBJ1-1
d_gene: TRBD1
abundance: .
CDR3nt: TGTGCCAGCAGTCCCCGGACAGGGGGAGATACTGAAGCTTTCTTT
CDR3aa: CASSPRTGGDTEAFF

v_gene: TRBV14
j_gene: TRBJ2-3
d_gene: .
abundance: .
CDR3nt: TGTGCCAGCAGCTCGACAGGAGCCCGCCGCGGTACGCAGTATTTT
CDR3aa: CASSSTGARRGTQYF

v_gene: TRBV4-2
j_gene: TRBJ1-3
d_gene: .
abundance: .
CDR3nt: TGTGCCAGCAGCCAAAACCCGTCGAGGGTCTCTGGAAACACCATATATTTT
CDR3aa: CASSQNPSRVSGNTIYF

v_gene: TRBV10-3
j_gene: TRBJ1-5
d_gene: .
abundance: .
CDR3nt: TGTGCCATCAGTGAGCAGGTAGGGGTCGGGCAGCCCCAGCATTTT
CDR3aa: CAISEQVGVGQPQHF

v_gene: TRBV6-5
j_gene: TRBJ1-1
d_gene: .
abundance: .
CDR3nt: TGTGCCAGCAGTTATGGGCAGACCGCGAACACTGAAGCTTTCTTT
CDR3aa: CASSYGQTANTEAFF

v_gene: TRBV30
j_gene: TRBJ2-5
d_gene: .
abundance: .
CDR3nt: TGTGCCCCACCGGAGACAGCCATCCAAGAGACCCAGTACTTC
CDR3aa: CAPPETAIQETQYF

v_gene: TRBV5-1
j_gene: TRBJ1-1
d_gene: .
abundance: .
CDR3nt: TGCGCCAGCCGCGACCCGAGGGACACTGAAGCTTTCTTT
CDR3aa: CASRDPRDTEAFF

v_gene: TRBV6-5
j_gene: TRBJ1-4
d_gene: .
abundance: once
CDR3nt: TGTGCCAGCAGTTACTGGGCGAAGGATGAAAAACTGTTTTTT
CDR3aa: CASSYWAKDEKLFF

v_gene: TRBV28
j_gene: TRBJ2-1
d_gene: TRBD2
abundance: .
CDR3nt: TGTGCCAGCAGCCCCCTAGCGGAACCCTACAATGAGCAGTTCTTC
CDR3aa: CASSPLAEPYNEQFF

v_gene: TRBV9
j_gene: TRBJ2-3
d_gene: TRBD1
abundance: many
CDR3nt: TGTGCCAGCAGCGTAGCGTCCCAGGGGGCAGGGGATACGCAGTATTTT
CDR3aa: CASSVASQGAGDTQYF

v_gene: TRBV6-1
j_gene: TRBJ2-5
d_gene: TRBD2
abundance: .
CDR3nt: TGTGCCAGCAGGGTAGCGGGGGGAAGAGAGACCCAGTACTTC
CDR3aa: CASRVAGGRETQYF

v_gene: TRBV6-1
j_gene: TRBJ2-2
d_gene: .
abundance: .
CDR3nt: TGTGCCAGCAGTCGTAACACCGGGGAGCTGTTTTTT
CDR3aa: CASSRNTGELFF

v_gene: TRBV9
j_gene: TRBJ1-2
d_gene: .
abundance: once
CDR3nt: TGTGCCAGCAGCAAAGACGGGCCGACAGCCAAGTCCTATGGCTACACCTTC
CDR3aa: CASSKDGPTAKSYGYTF

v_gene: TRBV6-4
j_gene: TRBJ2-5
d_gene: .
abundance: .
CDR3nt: TGTGCCAGCAATGGACAGAGACAAGAGACCCAGTACTTC
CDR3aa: CASNGQRQETQYF

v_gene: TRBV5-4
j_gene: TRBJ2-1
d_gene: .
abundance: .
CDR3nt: TGTGCCAGCAGCTTAGGGCTAGCCGGTAGCTCCTACAATGAGCAGTTCTTC
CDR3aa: CASSLGLAGSSYNEQFF

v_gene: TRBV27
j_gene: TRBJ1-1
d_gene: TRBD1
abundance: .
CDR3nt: TGTGCCAGCAGCAATGGACAGGGGAACACTGAAGCTTTCTTT
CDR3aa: CASSNGQGNTEAFF

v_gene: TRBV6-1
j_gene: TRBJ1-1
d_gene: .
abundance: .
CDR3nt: TGTGCCAGCAGGATTCGGAGCGAAGCTTTCTTT
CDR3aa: CASRIRSEAFF

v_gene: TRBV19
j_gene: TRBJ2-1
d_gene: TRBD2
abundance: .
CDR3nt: TGTGCCAGTAGTACCTCGGGGGGGCCTAATGAGCAGTTCTTC
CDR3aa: CASSTSGGPNEQFF

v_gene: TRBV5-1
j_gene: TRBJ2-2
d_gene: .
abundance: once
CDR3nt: TGCGCCAGCAGCCTGGACAGGAACACCGGGGAGCTGTTTTTT
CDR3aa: CASSLDRNTGELFF

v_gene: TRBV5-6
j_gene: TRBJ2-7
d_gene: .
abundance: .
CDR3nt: TGTGCCAGCAGCTTGTCCGAGTACGAGCAGTACTTC
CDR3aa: CASSLSEYEQYF

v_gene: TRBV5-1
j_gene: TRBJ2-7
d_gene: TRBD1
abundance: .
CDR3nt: TGCGCCAGCAGCCGGGACAGGGCCTACGAGCAGTACTTC
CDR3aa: CASSRDRAYEQYF

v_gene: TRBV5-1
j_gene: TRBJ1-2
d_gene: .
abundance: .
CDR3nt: TGCGCCAGCAGCTTGGATACAGCCTACTATGGCTACACCTTC
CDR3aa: CASSLDTAYYGYTF

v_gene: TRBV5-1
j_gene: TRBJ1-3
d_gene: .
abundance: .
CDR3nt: TGCGCCAGCAGGAGTGACAGTGAGAGAAACACCATATATTTT
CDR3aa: CASRSDSERNTIYF

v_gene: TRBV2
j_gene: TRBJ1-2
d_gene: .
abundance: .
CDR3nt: TGTGCCAGCATTTCACAGGTGTTCGCTGGCTACACCTTC
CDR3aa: CASISQVFAGYTF

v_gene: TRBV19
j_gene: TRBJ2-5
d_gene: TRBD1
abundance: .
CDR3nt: TGTGCCAGTAGTATAGGACAGGGACAAGAGACCCAGTACTTC
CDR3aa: CASSIGQGQETQYF

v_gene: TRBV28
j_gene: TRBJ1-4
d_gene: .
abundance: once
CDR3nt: TGTGCCAGCAGTTTACTTGCTCGCGTGTTGCGTGAAAAACTGTTTTTT
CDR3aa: CASSLLARVLREKLFF

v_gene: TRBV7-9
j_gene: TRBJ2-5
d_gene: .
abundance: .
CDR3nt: TGTGCCAGCAAATCTGGCGGAGAGGAGACCCAGTACTTC
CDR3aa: CASKSGGEETQYF

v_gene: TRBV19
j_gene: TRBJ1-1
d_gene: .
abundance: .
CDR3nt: TGTGCCAGTAGTCCTCCCGGTGGACTGACGACTGAAGCTTTCTTT
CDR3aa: CASSPPGGLTTEAFF

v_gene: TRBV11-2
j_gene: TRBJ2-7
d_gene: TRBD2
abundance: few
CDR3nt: TGTGCCAGCAGCTCCCTTTCCGGGGGGGAGGCCTACGAGCAGTACTTC
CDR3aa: CASSSLSGGEAYEQYF

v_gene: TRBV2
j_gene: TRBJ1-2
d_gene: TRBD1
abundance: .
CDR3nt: TGTGCCAGCAGTGAGACAGGGGCGGCCAACTATGGCTACACCTTC
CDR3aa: CASSETGAANYGYTF

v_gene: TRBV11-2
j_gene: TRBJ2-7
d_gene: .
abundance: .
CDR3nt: TGTGCCAGCAGCTCTCTTGTAGAGACCTACGAGCAGTACTTC
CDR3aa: CASSSLVETYEQYF

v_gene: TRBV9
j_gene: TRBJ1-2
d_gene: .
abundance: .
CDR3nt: TGTGCCAGCAGCGTAGAGGGCAAGCGGAATGGCTACACCTTC
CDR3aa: CASSVEGKRNGYTF

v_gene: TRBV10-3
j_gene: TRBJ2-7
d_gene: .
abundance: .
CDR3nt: TGTGCCATCAGTGTCCGGGGAGGTAAATCTTTCTACGAGCAGTACTTC
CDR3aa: CAISVRGGKSFYEQYF

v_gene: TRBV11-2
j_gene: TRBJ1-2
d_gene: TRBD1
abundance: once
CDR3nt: TGTGCCAGCAGCCCGACAGGGGGCAGCTATGGCTACACCTTC
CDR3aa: CASSPTGGSYGYTF

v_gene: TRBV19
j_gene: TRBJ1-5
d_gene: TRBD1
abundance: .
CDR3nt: TGTGCCAGTAGTACCGACAGGGGAAGCAATCAGCCCCAGCATTTT
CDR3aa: CASSTDRGSNQPQHF

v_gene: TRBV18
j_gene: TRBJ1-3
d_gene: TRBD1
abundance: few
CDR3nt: TGTGCCAGCTCACTCCGGGACAGCGGTGTCGGGGGAAACACCATATATTTT
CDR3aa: CASSLRDSGVGGNTIYF